This entry lists 10 T cell receptor beta chains sequenced from one sample in a study of T cell responses to AZD1222 COVID-19 vaccine. The method was immunoSEQ multiplex PCR; TCRdb's version includes in-frame clones alone and lacks a portion of them. The data hold roughly 180,000 clones, with about 90% observed a single time. Sample: peripheral blood, taken on day 0 of MenACWY control vaccination. These receptor sequences come from an adult in good health.

V usage is TRBV19 and J usage is TRBJ2-2; the D gene is possibly TRBD1 (5 bases). The CDR3 extends over 15 amino acids. CDR1 is LNHDA, CDR2 SQIVND, per germline (reference sequence). V was trimmed by 3 bases and J by 7 bases, leaving 15 bases between them. CDR3 DNA: TGTGCCAGTAGTATGGCCCCTAGGCAGGGCGGGGAGCTGTTTTTT. It encodes CASSMAPRQGGELFF.

The chain carries TRBV28 and TRBJ1-3; no reliable D call. The CDR3 runs 15 residues. Trimming took 5 bases from V and 0 from J, leaving 11 bases between them. The V gene's germline CDR1 is MDHEN and CDR2 SYDVKM. The CDR3 nucleotides read TGTGCCAGCAGTCCCCCTATGCCCTCTGGAAACACCATATATTTT. This codes for CASSPPMPSGNTIYF.

This chain joins TRBV7-9 and TRBJ2-3; D gene ambiguous. Germline CDR1 SEHNR, CDR2 FQNEAQ (reference sequence). The CDR3 is made up of 12 amino acids. Trimming left V 6 bases short and J 2 bases short, with 6 bases between. This chain's CDR3 is CASRFDTDTQYF. The CDR3 coding sequence is TGTGCCAGCAGGTTTGACACAGATACGCAGTATTTT.

This chain uses TRBV6-5 with TRBJ1-5; 7 bases match TRBD1. The length of the CDR3 is 14 residues. From germline, CDR1 is MNHEY and CDR2 SVGAGI. V lost 0 bases to trimming and J lost 4 bases; unmatched junction nucleotides: 0. The CDR3 protein is CASSYSQGNQPQHF. The CDR3 DNA reads TGTGCCAGCAGTTACTCACAGGGGAATCAGCCCCAGCATTTT.

Only one count was recorded for this clone. The chain employs TRBV2 and TRBJ1-4; possible D gene TRBD1, 5 bases. CDR1 and CDR2 from the germline V gene are SNHLY and FYNNEI. This CDR3 comprises 14 residues. Trimming stripped 6 bases from V and 0 bases from J, with 8 bases between. The CDR3 protein is CASRGPATNEKLFF. Here the CDR3 DNA reads TGTGCCAGCAGGGGGCCTGCAACTAATGAAAAACTGTTTTTT.

There are a few counts of this clone. V usage is TRBV7-8 and J usage is TRBJ2-7; tentative D call: TRBD1 (5 bases). The germline V gene encodes CDR1 SGHVS and CDR2 FQNEAQ. V was pared by 1 base and J by 3 bases, with 13 bases between. This CDR3 contains 15 residues. The CDR3 is CASSLVLDSSYEQYF. The DNA for the CDR3 is TGTGCCAGCAGCTTAGTCCTCGACAGTAGCTACGAGCAGTACTTC. Full variable domain (missing parts from reference TRBV7-8 and TRBJ2-7): GAGVSQSPRYKVAKRGQDVALRCDPISGHVSLFWYQQALGQGPEFLTYFQNEAQLDKSGLPSDRFFAERPEGSVSTLKIQRTQQEDSAVYLCASSLVLDSSYEQYFGPGTRLTVT.

The V and J genes are TRBV5-1 and TRBJ2-2; 10 bases line up with TRBD2. The CDR3 totals 19 residues. CDR1 is SGHRS and CDR2 is YFSETQ in the germline V gene. With V trimmed by 0 bases and J by 0 bases, 8 bases remained unmatched. The CDR3 DNA follows: TGCGCCAGCAGCTTGGCCCCGGGACTAGCGAGATCGAACACCGGGGAGCTGTTTTTT. Amino acids: CASSLAPGLARSNTGELFF. The whole variable domain, filled in from reference TRBV5-1 and TRBJ2-2, reads KAGVTQTPRYLIKTRGQQVTLSCSPISGHRSVSWYQQTPGQGLQFLFEYFSETQRNKGNFPGRFSGRQFSNSRSEMNVSTLELGDSALYLCASSLAPGLARSNTGELFFGEGSRLTVL.

The chain employs TRBV27 and TRBJ2-7, with unresolved D. Germline V lookup: CDR1 MNHEY, CDR2 SMNVEV (reference sequence). Trimming removed 2 bases at V and 0 bases at J, with 14 bases between. The CDR3 length is 16 residues. DNA of the CDR3: TGTGCCAGCAGTTTAGTGTGGCAGCAACTCTCCTACGAGCAGTACTTC. Its translation is CASSLVWQQLSYEQYF.

The sample holds one count of this clone. This rearrangement joins TRBV9 to TRBJ2-4, with a weak D call TRBD2 (5 bases). Germline assignment: CDR1 SGDLS and CDR2 YYNGEE. The CDR3 loop spans 15 amino acids. The ends were cut back, 5 bases at V and 0 bases at J, with 12 bases in the middle. CDR3 sequence (DNA): TGTGCCAGCAGTGGAGAGGGCCTAGCCAAAAACATTCAGTACTTC. As protein: CASSGEGLAKNIQYF.

This chain uses TRBV24-1 with TRBJ2-2, with TRBD1 identical over 8 bases. V dropped 4 bases and J dropped 4; count of bases not matched to a gene: 1. CDR3 size: 14 residues. Germline CDR1 and CDR2: KGHDR and SFDVKD. CDR3 residues: CATSETGATGELFF. The CDR3 nucleotides read TGTGCCACCAGTGAGACAGGGGCCACCGGGGAGCTGTTTTTT.